The 10 T cell receptor beta chains listed next were all sequenced from one sample in a study of T cell responses to AZD1222 COVID-19 vaccine. Sequencing was performed with immunoSEQ multiplex PCR; in TCRdb, only in-frame clones are kept and a portion is missing. The top ten clones hold 18% of a sample with around 100,000 clones, around 89% of them seen once. The material sequenced was peripheral blood, taken on day 0 of AZD1222 vaccination. The receptors derive from an adult in good health.

This chain joins TRBV19 and TRBJ1-1; 11 nucleotides align to TRBD1. CDR1 is LNHDA and CDR2 is SQIVND in the germline V gene (reference sequence). V lost 5 bases to trimming and J lost 7 bases; unmatched junction nucleotides: 6. The CDR3 consists of 14 residues. CDR3 bases: TGTGCCAGTAGTCCCGTGGACAGGGGGCTTGAAGCTTTCTTT. Protein product: CASSPVDRGLEAFF.

This chain links TRBV7-2 with TRBJ2-1; D possibly matches TRBD1 or TRBD2 (5 bases each). The CDR3 consists of 14 residues. Trimming pared 3 bases from V and 6 bases from J, leaving 12 bases between. CDR1 and CDR2 from the germline V gene are SGHTA and FQGNSA. The CDR3 DNA sequence: TGTGCCAGCAGCTTCCAGTGGGGGTCCAATGAGCAGTTCTTC. Its translation is CASSFQWGSNEQFF.

In its sample, this clone was seen once. The rearrangement joins TRBV5-1 to TRBJ1-1; perhaps TRBD1 as D (5 bases). CDR3 size: 16 residues. Germline CDR1 is SGHRS and CDR2 is YFSETQ. V lost 3 bases and J 1 base, leaving 16 bases between the germline ends. The CDR3 protein is CASSWGPGNPNTEAFF. Here the CDR3 DNA reads TGCGCCAGCAGCTGGGGACCTGGCAACCCGAACACTGAAGCTTTCTTT.

The chain couples TRBV6-5 to TRBJ1-1; D might be TRBD1 (5 bases). V was pared by 7 bases and J by 1 base, with 13 bases between. Germline loops: CDR1 MNHEY, CDR2 SVGAGI. This CDR3 spans 14 amino acids. The chain's CDR3 is CASTQTAKNTEAFF. CDR3 nucleotide sequence: TGTGCCAGCACCCAGACAGCTAAGAACACTGAAGCTTTCTTT.

The chain has TRBV29-1 and TRBJ1-2, with a weak D call TRBD1 (5 bases). The CDR3 has 15 residues. V lost 8 bases, J lost 4 bases, and 23 bases lay in between. The germline V gene has CDR1 SQVTM and CDR2 ANQGSEA. The CDR3 sequence is CSTLRWEGTGYGYTF. The CDR3 nucleotides read TGCAGCACATTGAGATGGGAGGGGACGGGCTATGGCTACACCTTC.

CDR3 coding DNA: TGCGCCAGCGCTTTACTAGACCAACGGGGGACCCAGTACTTC. The encoded protein is CASALLDQRGTQYF. The V gene is TRBV5-1, the J gene TRBJ2-5, with D tentatively TRBD2 (5 bases). Germline loops: CDR1 SGHRS, CDR2 YFSETQ. Deletions cut 7 bases from V and 7 bases from J, with 20 bases between. The CDR3 has 14 amino acids.

The chain combines TRBV6-5 with TRBJ1-1, with D possibly being TRBD1 (6 bases). The germline gives CDR1 MNHEY, CDR2 SVGAGI. This CDR3 contains 14 residues. V gave up 9 bases and J gave up 4 bases, with 18 bases separating them. The CDR3 sequence is CASGGQGVFTEAFF. The CDR3, as DNA: TGTGCCAGTGGGGGCCAGGGAGTATTCACTGAAGCTTTCTTT.

This chain links TRBV10-3 with TRBJ2-7, with no clear D. V lost 3 bases, J lost 0 bases, and 15 bases lay in between. Germline values: CDR1 ENHRY, CDR2 SYGVKD. This CDR3 comprises 16 residues. CDR3 coding DNA: TGTGCCATCAGTGACCTGAGGCCACAGAACTCCTACGAGCAGTACTTC. The encoded protein is CAISDLRPQNSYEQYF.

The rearrangement joins TRBV5-1 to TRBJ2-2; 12 positions match TRBD1. Unmatched junction bases numbered 7, after V lost 0 bases and J lost 7 bases. Germline V gives CDR1 SGHRS, CDR2 YFSETQ. This CDR3 comprises 17 residues. In DNA, the CDR3 is TGCGCCAGCAGCTTGGGAGCGGGGACAGGGGGCCACGGGGAGCTGTTTTTT. It codes for CASSLGAGTGGHGELFF.

This clone was detected a few times. This sequence joins TRBV29-1 and TRBJ2-7, with D hard to call. The length of the CDR3 is 12 residues. Trimming cost V 0 bases and J 11 bases, with 14 bases left between them. Germline CDR1 SQVTM, CDR2 ANQGSEA. The CDR3 nucleotides are TGCAGCGTTGAAGACCCCTTCTTTAGAAAGTACTTC. As protein: CSVEDPFFRKYF.